These 31 T cell receptor beta chains share one sample of origin, sequenced in a study of T cell repertoires in cytomegalovirus infection. TCRdb analysed the reads with MiXCR anew, one entry per CDR3 protein. The data hold 55,000 to 85,000 distinct CDR3 sequences, with around 3.8% observed a single time. The sequenced sample consisted of PBMCs. All receptors derive from a human donor in good health (CMV status not recorded). Some clones in this sample may be carry-over from other donors' samples.

This clonotype was observed many times. The V call is TRBV6-8, the J call TRBJ1-1; the D is unclear. V shed 1 base and J shed 1 base, with 13 bases lying between them. The CDR3 sequence is 16 residues long. Germline V gene lookup returns CDR1 MNHGY and CDR2 SAAAGT. This chain's CDR3 is CASSYYLLEKNTEAFF. The CDR3 nucleotides are TGTGCCAGCAGTTACTACCTTCTAGAAAAGAACACTGAAGCTTTCTTT.

The chain has TRBV7-2 and TRBJ1-6; TRBD1 aligns across 9 bases. Trimming took 3 bases from V and 11 from J; bases not matched to a gene: 5. The CDR3 sequence is 14 residues long. Germline CDR1 reads SGHTA; CDR2 reads FQGNSA. The CDR3 nucleotides are TGTGCCAGCAGCTTGGGACAGGGAAGGGCACCCCTCCACTTT. Protein sequence: CASSLGQGRAPLHF.

This clonotype was seen repeatedly, ten times or more. The chain uses TRBV7-2 and TRBJ2-5; 7 bases are a match to TRBD2. V was pared by 1 base and J by 4 bases, with 3 bases of the junction left unmatched. This CDR3 region has 14 residues. Germline V gene data show CDR1 as SGHTA and CDR2 as FQGNSA. The CDR3 loop is CASSLVRGRETQYF. Here the CDR3 DNA reads TGTGCCAGCAGCTTAGTTCGCGGGAGAGAGACCCAGTACTTC.

This clonotype was found many times. The rearrangement joins TRBV10-2 to TRBJ2-7; D gene uncertain. CDR3 length: 13 residues. Germline CDR1 and CDR2: WSHSY and SAAADI. The V end lost 5 bases, the J end lost 0 bases, and 8 bases lay between the germline ends. CDR3 coding DNA: TGCGCCAGCAGTCCCCCAGCCTCCTACGAGCAGTACTTC. Translating it yields CASSPPASYEQYF.

This chain links TRBV28 with TRBJ2-5; 7 bases align to TRBD2. The CDR3 loop spans 14 amino acids. Germline V gene sequence: CDR1 MDHEN, CDR2 SYDVKM. The ends lost 5 bases at V and 7 bases at J; junction bases unmatched: 10. CDR3 coding DNA: TGTGCCAGCAGTACGAGAGCAGTAGCGGGGACCCAGTACTTC. This sequence encodes CASSTRAVAGTQYF.

This clonotype was seen at least ten times. The chain carries TRBV12-3 or TRBV12-4 and TRBJ2-3; D is possibly TRBD2 (5 bases). The V end lost 7 bases, the J end lost 4 bases, and 18 bases lay between the germline ends. The CDR3 sequence is 15 residues long. The CDR3 sequence is CASTLPGLAPDTQYF. In DNA form, the CDR3 reads TGTGCCAGCACTCTTCCTGGCCTAGCCCCAGATACGCAGTATTTT.

At least ten counts were recorded for this clonotype. CDR3 DNA: TGTGCCAGCAGCCCGCAGGGTCGTGGCACTGAAGCTTTCTTT. It codes for CASSPQGRGTEAFF. This rearrangement joins TRBV7-2 to TRBJ1-1; a weak D match, TRBD1 (5 bases). V lost 5 bases, J lost 4 bases, and 14 bases lay in between. The CDR3 is made up of 14 amino acids. Germline CDR1 and CDR2: SGHTA and FQGNSA. Together with reference TRBV7-2 and TRBJ1-1, the CDR3 gives the full variable domain: GAGVSQSPSNKVTEKGKDVELRCDPISGHTALYWYRQSLGQGLEFLIYFQGNSAPDKSGLPSDRFSAERTGGSVSTLTIQRTQQEDSAVYLCASSPQGRGTEAFFGQGTRLTVV.

This clonotype showed up many times. V is TRBV7-8 and J is TRBJ2-3; the match to TRBD1 covers 7 bases. CDR1 and CDR2 (germline): SGHVS, FQNEAQ. CDR3 length: 16 residues. Trimming at V came to 5 bases and at J to 0 bases, leaving 8 bases not matched to a gene. The CDR3 loop is CASSEPQGLSTDTQYF. CDR3 nucleotides: TGTGCCAGCAGCGAACCACAGGGGTTGAGCACAGATACGCAGTATTTT. The full variable domain, in which reference TRBV7-8 and TRBJ2-3 provide the parts outside the CDR3, is GAGVSQSPRYKVAKRGQDVALRCDPISGHVSLFWYQQALGQGPEFLTYFQNEAQLDKSGLPSDRFFAERPEGSVSTLKIQRTQQEDSAVYLCASSEPQGLSTDTQYFGPGTRLTVL.

This clonotype was seen many times. This chain links TRBV7-4 with TRBJ2-5; possibly TRBD1 or TRBD2 for D (5 bases each). Germline assignment: CDR1 SGHVT and CDR2 SQSDAQ. CDR3 size: 17 residues. V lost 3 bases and J 0 bases, leaving 17 bases between the germline ends. The CDR3 nucleotides are TGTGCCAGCAGCTTTCCCGGGACCCCGGCCCACCAAGAGACCCAGTACTTC. Translation: CASSFPGTPAHQETQYF.

Many counts were recorded for this clonotype. V usage is TRBV7-2 and J usage is TRBJ1-2; TRBD1 aligns across 7 bases. The CDR3 spans 16 residues. V lost 2 bases to trimming and J lost 5 bases; unmatched junction nucleotides: 11. CDR1 and CDR2 (germline): SGHTA, FQGNSA. This chain's CDR3 is CASSLRATGASYGYTF. The CDR3 nucleotides read TGTGCCAGCAGCTTAAGGGCCACAGGGGCCTCTTATGGCTACACCTTC.

The chain employs TRBV28 and TRBJ2-4, with 10 positions matching TRBD2. V lost 2 bases and J lost 4; bases outside the gene matches: 8. This CDR3 region has 17 residues. Germline V gene sequence: CDR1 MDHEN, CDR2 SYDVKM. CDR3 loop: CASSLGGSGRAKNIQYF. As DNA, the CDR3 is TGTGCCAGCAGTTTAGGTGGGAGCGGGAGGGCGAAAAACATTCAGTACTTC.

This clonotype was counted at least ten times. The CDR3 here is CASTGAGAPWSYTF. The DNA for the CDR3 is TGTGCCAGCACCGGGGCAGGGGCCCCCTGGAGCTACACCTTC. The chain recombines TRBV6-6 with TRBJ1-2, with a possible D match to TRBD1 (6 bases). There are 14 residues in the CDR3. CDR1 MNHNY and CDR2 SVGAGI come from the germline V gene (reference sequence). The germline V and J ends were trimmed by 7 bases and 9 bases, with 21 bases remaining between them.

Many counts were recorded for this clonotype. V is TRBV12-3 or TRBV12-4 and J is TRBJ2-1; 9 positions match TRBD2. V shed 5 bases, J shed 6 bases, and the junction held 5 bases outside the gene matches. The CDR3 runs 14 residues. The CDR3 region is CASSPGLASNEQFF. DNA for the CDR3: TGTGCCAGCAGTCCGGGACTAGCCTCCAATGAGCAGTTCTTC.

This clonotype was counted ten times or more. The J gene is TRBJ1-2, the V gene TRBV7-2; 9 bases fit TRBD1. Per germline, CDR1 SGHTA and CDR2 FQGNSA. Trimming cost V 5 bases and J 8 bases; bases outside gene matches: 9. The CDR3 is 14 residues long. In DNA form, the CDR3 reads TGTGCCAGCAGCCCAACCGGGACAGGGACGGGCTACACCTTC. Translating it yields CASSPTGTGTGYTF.

This clonotype was recorded at least ten times. This chain links TRBV10-3 with TRBJ2-1, with D perhaps TRBD1 (6 bases). The germline V and J ends were trimmed by 0 bases and 9 bases, with 12 bases remaining between them. The germline V gene has CDR1 ENHRY and CDR2 SYGVKD. The CDR3 loop spans 14 amino acids. This CDR3 reads CAISESGGMVEQFF. CDR3 DNA sequence: TGTGCCATCAGTGAGTCAGGGGGAATGGTTGAGCAGTTCTTC.

This clonotype was seen ten or more times. This sequence joins TRBV24-1 and TRBJ2-1, with 13 bases matching TRBD2. This CDR3 has 14 residues. V was pared by 11 bases and J by 5 bases, with 5 bases of the junction left unmatched. Germline values: CDR1 KGHDR, CDR2 SFDVKD. CDR3 sequence: CAIGGLAGHNEQFF. The CDR3 DNA is TGTGCCATCGGGGGACTAGCGGGACACAATGAGCAGTTCTTC.

In this sample, this clonotype turned up many times. The chain recombines TRBV6-5 with TRBJ1-3; D is uncertain. Trimming left V 6 bases short and J 5 bases short, with 5 bases between. This CDR3 spans 11 amino acids. From germline, CDR1 is MNHEY and CDR2 SVGAGI. CDR3 residues: CASRTRNTIYF. In DNA form, the CDR3 reads TGTGCCAGCAGAACTCGAAACACCATATATTTT.

This clonotype was recorded many times. Mismatch with germline at one junction end may stem from a read error. The J gene is TRBJ2-1, the V gene TRBV7-8; a possible D gene is TRBD2 (7 bases). The CDR3 contains 15 residues. Germline loops: CDR1 SGHVS, CDR2 FQNEAQ. CDR3 in amino acids: CASSSGGASYYEQFF. CDR3 nucleotides: TGTGCCAGCAGCTCTGGGGGGGCCTCCTACTATGAGCAGTTCTTC. The variable domain in full, completed from reference TRBV7-8 and TRBJ2-1, reads GAGVSQSPRYKVAKRGQDVALRCDPISGHVSLFWYQQALGQGPEFLTYFQNEAQLDKSGLPSDRFFAERPEGSVSTLKIQRTQQEDSAVYLCASSSGGASYYEQFFGPGTRLTVL.

This clonotype has at least ten counts. The chain combines TRBV7-2 with TRBJ2-1, with 10 bases that match TRBD2. The CDR3 contains 16 residues. The V gene end was trimmed by 5 bases and the J gene end by 4 bases; junction bases not matched to a gene: 8. The germline V gene encodes CDR1 SGHTA and CDR2 FQGNSA. CDR3 nucleotide sequence: TGTGCCAGCAGCCGACTTGCTAGCGGGAGTTACAATGAGCAGTTCTTC. Amino acids: CASSRLASGSYNEQFF.

This clonotype turned up a few times. The gene calls are TRBV7-8 and TRBJ1-5, with D unresolved. The CDR3 runs 15 residues. Germline V gene lookup returns CDR1 SGHVS and CDR2 FQNEAQ. V was shortened by 1 base and J by 3 bases, with 10 bases between the two germline ends. CDR3 in DNA: TGTGCCAGCAGCTTAGTTCAGGACCCCAATCAGCCCCAGCATTTT. It specifies CASSLVQDPNQPQHF.

This clonotype was found many times. V gene TRBV6-1 combines with J gene TRBJ1-2; D is perhaps TRBD1 (6 bases). CDR3 size: 14 residues. Between the trimmed V and J ends, which lost 7 bases and 2 bases, there was a span of 14 bases. Germline V gene data show CDR1 as MNHNS and CDR2 as SASEGT. CDR3 bases: TGTGCCAGCACCCCATTAGGGGGGAACTATGGCTACACCTTC. Protein: CASTPLGGNYGYTF.

This clonotype was seen ten or more times. The chain has TRBV7-9 and TRBJ2-3; weak D call: TRBD1 (5 bases). CDR3 length: 14 residues. Trimming cost V 5 bases and J 4 bases, with 13 bases left between them. In germline, CDR1 is SEHNR, CDR2 FQNEAQ (reference sequence). CDR3 DNA: TGTGCCAGCAGCAAGGGGAACGAAGCAGATACGCAGTATTTT. The encoded protein is CASSKGNEADTQYF.

In this sample, this clonotype turned up many times. The chain is built from TRBV4-2 and TRBJ1-4, with D possibly TRBD1 on 5 matching bases. The CDR3 length is 17 residues. The V and J ends lost 0 bases and 0 bases respectively, with 11 bases between them. Germline CDR1 and CDR2: LGHNA and YNFKEQ. CDR3 loop: CASSQEGPVATNEKLFF. The CDR3 DNA sequence: TGTGCCAGCAGCCAAGAGGGGCCCGTTGCAACTAATGAAAAACTGTTTTTT.

The J gene is TRBJ2-5, the V gene TRBV5-6, with D tentatively TRBD1 (6 bases). V was clipped by 2 bases and J by 0 bases, with 14 bases between them. The CDR3 sequence is 16 residues long. Germline V gives CDR1 SGHDT, CDR2 YYEEEE. Here the CDR3 reads CASSFLPGTNQETQYF. CDR3 DNA: TGTGCCAGCAGCTTCCTACCCGGGACAAACCAAGAGACCCAGTACTTC.

This clonotype was seen many times. The chain carries TRBV7-2 and TRBJ2-7; 7 nucleotides align to TRBD1. Per germline, CDR1 SGHTA and CDR2 FQGNSA. This CDR3 is 14 amino acids long. Trimming took 4 bases from V and 7 from J; bases not matched to a gene: 10. The CDR3 here is CASSWRTGKDEQYF. CDR3 DNA sequence: TGTGCCAGCAGCTGGAGGACAGGAAAAGATGAGCAGTACTTC.

There are many counts of this clonotype. The V gene is TRBV7-9, the J gene TRBJ2-1; D gene ambiguous. Between the trimmed V and J ends, which lost 4 bases and 5 bases, there was a span of 6 bases. The V gene's germline CDR1 is SEHNR and CDR2 FQNEAQ (reference sequence). This CDR3 is built from 12 residues. Here the CDR3 reads CASSSTDNEQFF. Written as DNA, the CDR3 is TGTGCCAGCAGCTCAACTGACAATGAGCAGTTCTTC.

This clonotype showed up many times. This rearrangement joins TRBV7-2 to TRBJ2-1; D gene ambiguous. V lost 5 bases and J 4 bases, leaving 9 bases between the germline ends. Looked up from germline, CDR1 is SGHTA and CDR2 is FQGNSA. The CDR3 runs to 13 residues. The CDR3 nucleotides are TGTGCCAGCAGCCCAGGACCTTACAATGAGCAGTTCTTC. It yields the protein CASSPGPYNEQFF.

This clonotype occurred many times. The chain carries TRBV20-1 and TRBJ2-5, with D tentatively TRBD1 (6 bases). CDR3 size: 13 residues. The germline gives CDR1 DFQATT, CDR2 SNEGSKA (reference sequence). The V end lost 6 bases, the J end lost 7 bases, and 18 bases lay between the germline ends. CDR3: CSASDRLLGTQYF. CDR3 DNA: TGCAGTGCCTCAGACAGGTTGTTAGGGACCCAGTACTTC.

This clonotype was detected many times. The chain has TRBV7-8 and TRBJ1-1; a possible D gene is TRBD1 (5 bases). This CDR3 is 17 amino acids long. Trimming took 3 bases from V and 0 from J, leaving 17 bases between them. CDR1 SGHVS and CDR2 FQNEAQ come from the germline V gene. CDR3 sequence: CASSFEMGRPMNTEAFF. The CDR3 DNA reads as TGTGCCAGCAGCTTTGAAATGGGGCGCCCGATGAACACTGAAGCTTTCTTT.

The CDR3 bases are TGTGCCAGCAGCTCCAGAGGGGGGACGAACACCGGGGAGCTGTTTTTT. Amino acids: CASSSRGGTNTGELFF. The chain has TRBV7-8 and TRBJ2-2; D is possibly TRBD1 or TRBD2 (6 bases each). The CDR3 totals 16 residues. In germline, CDR1 is SGHVS, CDR2 FQNEAQ. Between the trimmed V and J ends, which lost 4 bases and 0 bases, there was a span of 12 bases.

There are many counts of this clonotype. The chain carries TRBV27 and TRBJ2-6; no definite D call. V was clipped by 8 bases and J by 4 bases, with 12 bases between them. The germline V gene has CDR1 MNHEY and CDR2 SMNVEV (reference sequence). The CDR3 extends over 14 amino acids. CDR3 nucleotides: TGTGCCAGCTCGACGGGCTCCGGGGCCAACGTCCTGACTTTC. This encodes CASSTGSGANVLTF.